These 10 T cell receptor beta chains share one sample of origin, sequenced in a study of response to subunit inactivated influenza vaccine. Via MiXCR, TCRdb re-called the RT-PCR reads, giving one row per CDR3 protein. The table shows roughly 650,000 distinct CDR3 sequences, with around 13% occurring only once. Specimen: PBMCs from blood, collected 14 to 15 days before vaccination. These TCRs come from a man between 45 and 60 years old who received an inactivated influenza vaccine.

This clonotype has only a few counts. CDR3 nucleotides: TGCAGCGTTGGAGGACAGGGGGTGGTGGAGACCCAGTACTTC. It translates to CSVGGQGVVETQYF. The J gene is TRBJ2-5, the V gene TRBV29-1; 10 bases map to TRBD1. The trim removed 4 bases at V and 5 bases at J, leaving 7 bases unmatched. The CDR3 totals 14 residues. Germline V gene data show CDR1 as SQVTM and CDR2 as ANQGSEA. Full variable domain (outside the CDR3, taken from reference TRBV29-1 and TRBJ2-5): SAVISQKPSRDICQRGTSLTIQCQVDSQVTMMFWYRQQPGQSLTLIATANQGSEATYESGFVIDKFPISRPNLTFSTLTVSNMSPEDSSIYLCSVGGQGVVETQYFGPGTRLLVL.

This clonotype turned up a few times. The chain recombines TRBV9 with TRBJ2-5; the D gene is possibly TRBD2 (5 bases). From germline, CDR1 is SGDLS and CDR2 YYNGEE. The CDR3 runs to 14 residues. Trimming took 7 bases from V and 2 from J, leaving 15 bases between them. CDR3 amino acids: CASSLPEDQETQYF. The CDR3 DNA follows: TGTGCCAGCTCCCTCCCGGAGGATCAAGAGACCCAGTACTTC.

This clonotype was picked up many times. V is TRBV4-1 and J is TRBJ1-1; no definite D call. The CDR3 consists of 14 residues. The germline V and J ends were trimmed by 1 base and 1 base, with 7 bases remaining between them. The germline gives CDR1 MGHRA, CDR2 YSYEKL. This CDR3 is CASSQVSGNTEAFF. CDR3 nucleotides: TGCGCCAGCAGCCAAGTATCAGGGAACACTGAAGCTTTCTTT.

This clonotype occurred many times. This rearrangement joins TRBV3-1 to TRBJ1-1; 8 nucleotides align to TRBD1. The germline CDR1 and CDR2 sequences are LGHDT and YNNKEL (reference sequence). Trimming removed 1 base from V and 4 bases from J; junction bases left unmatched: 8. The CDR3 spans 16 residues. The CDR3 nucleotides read TGTGCCAGCAGCCAAGGGCTAACAGGGGGTAGCACTGAAGCTTTCTTT. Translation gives CASSQGLTGGSTEAFF.

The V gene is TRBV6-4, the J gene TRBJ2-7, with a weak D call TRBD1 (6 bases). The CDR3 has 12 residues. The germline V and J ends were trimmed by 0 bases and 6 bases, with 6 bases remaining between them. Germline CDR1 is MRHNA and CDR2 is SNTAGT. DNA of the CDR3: TGTGCCAGCAGTGACTCAGGGGGCGAGCAGTACTTC. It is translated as CASSDSGGEQYF.

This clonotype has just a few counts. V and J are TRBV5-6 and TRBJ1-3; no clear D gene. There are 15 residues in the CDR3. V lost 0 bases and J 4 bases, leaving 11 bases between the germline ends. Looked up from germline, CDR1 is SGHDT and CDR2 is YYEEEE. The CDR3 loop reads CASSLGRPLGNTIYF. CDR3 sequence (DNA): TGTGCCAGCAGCTTGGGCAGGCCGCTCGGAAACACCATATATTTT.

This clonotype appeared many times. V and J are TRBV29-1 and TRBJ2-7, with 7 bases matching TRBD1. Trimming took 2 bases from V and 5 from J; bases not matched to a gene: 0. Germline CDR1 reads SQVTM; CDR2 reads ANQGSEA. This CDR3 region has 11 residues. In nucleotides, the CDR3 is TGCAGCGTTGAACAGGGGGACGAGCAGTACTTC. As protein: CSVEQGDEQYF.

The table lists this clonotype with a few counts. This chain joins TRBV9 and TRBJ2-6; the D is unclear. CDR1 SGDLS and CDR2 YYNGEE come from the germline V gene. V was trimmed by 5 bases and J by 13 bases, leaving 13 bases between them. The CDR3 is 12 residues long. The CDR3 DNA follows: TGTGCCAGCAGAGGGCCCCGGTATGTCCTGACTTTC. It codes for CASRGPRYVLTF. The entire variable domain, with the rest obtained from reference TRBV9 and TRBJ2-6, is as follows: DSGVTQTPKHLITATGQRVTLRCSPRSGDLSVYWYQQSLDQGLQFLIQYYNGEERAKGNILERFSAQQFPDLHSELNLSSLELGDSALYFCASRGPRYVLTFGAGSRLTVL.

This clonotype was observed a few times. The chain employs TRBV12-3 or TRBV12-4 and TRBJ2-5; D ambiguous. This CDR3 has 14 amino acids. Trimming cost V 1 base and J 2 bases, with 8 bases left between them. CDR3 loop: CASSLEHSQETQYF. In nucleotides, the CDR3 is TGTGCCAGCAGTTTAGAGCACAGTCAAGAGACCCAGTACTTC.

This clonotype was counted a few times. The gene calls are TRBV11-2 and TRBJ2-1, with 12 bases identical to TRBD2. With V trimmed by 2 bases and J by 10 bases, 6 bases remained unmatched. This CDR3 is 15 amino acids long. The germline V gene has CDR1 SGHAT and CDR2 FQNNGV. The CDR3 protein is CASSLFLAGGEEQFF. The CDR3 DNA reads TGTGCCAGCAGCTTATTTCTAGCGGGGGGGGAGGAGCAGTTCTTC.